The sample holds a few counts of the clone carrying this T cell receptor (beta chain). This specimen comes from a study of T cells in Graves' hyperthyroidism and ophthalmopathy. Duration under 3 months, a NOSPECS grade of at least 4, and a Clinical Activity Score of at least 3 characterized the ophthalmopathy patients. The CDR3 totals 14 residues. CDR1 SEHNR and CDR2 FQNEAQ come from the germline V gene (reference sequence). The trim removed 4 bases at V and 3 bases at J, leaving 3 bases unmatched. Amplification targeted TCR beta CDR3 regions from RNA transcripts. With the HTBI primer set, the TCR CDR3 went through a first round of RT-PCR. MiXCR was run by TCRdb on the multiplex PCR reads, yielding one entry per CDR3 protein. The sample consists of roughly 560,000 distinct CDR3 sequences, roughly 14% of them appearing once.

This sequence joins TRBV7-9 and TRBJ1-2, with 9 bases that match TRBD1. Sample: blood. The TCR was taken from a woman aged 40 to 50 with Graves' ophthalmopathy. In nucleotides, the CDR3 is TGTGCCAGCAGCTACCGGACAGGGGACTATGGCTACACCTTC. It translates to CASSYRTGDYGYTF.